This T cell receptor (beta chain) came from a study of Graves' ophthalmopathy and Graves' hyperthyroidism. Overall study findings and caveats: The model predicted ophthalmopathy progression with roughly 71% sensitivity and less than 80% specificity.

RNA transcripts served as template for amplifying TCR beta CDR3 sequences. First-round RT-PCR employed HTBI primers, with a second-round multiplex PCR after it. TCRdb recomputed calls from the multiplex PCR reads with MiXCR, one row per CDR3 protein. The table lists roughly 500,000 distinct CDR3 sequences, under 15% of them singletons. This clonotype was found once. Antigen unknown. Serum thyroxine and TRAb, along with clinical symptoms, thyroid ultrasound and orbital computed tomography, were what diagnosis relied on. The CDR3 covers 14 residues. The V gene lost 1 base and the J gene lost 4 bases, with 11 bases spanning the gap. Germline CDR1 and CDR2: SGHVS and FQNEAQ.

V is TRBV7-8 and J is TRBJ2-7; D not resolved. The TCR originated in a woman under 40 with Graves' ophthalmopathy. The sample consisted of blood. The CDR3: CASSLGPAVYEQYF. The CDR3 nucleotides read TGTGCCAGCAGCTTAGGGCCCGCAGTGTACGAGCAGTACTTC.